The clone carrying this TCR beta chain showed up just a few times. The data originate from a study of T cells in Graves' hyperthyroidism and ophthalmopathy. V lost 6 bases and J lost 0, with 6 bases in between. The CDR3 is made up of 12 amino acids. CDR1 is DFQATT and CDR2 is SNEGSKA in the germline V gene (reference sequence). Clinical symptoms, serum thyroxine, TRAb, thyroid ultrasound and orbital computed tomography informed diagnoses. RNA transcripts yielded amplified TCR beta CDR3 regions. A set of HTBI primers served as the primers for a first-round RT-PCR of the TCR CDR3. TCRdb processed the multiplex PCR reads anew with MiXCR; each CDR3 protein has one entry. In the table there are 480,000 or so distinct CDR3 sequences, 40% to 55% of which are singletons.

The sequencing sample was made of peripheral blood or thyroid tissue (not recorded which). The chain carries TRBV20-1 and TRBJ1-5, with no clear D. The source of this sequence is an adult woman with Graves' disease, either hyperthyroidism or ophthalmopathy (not recorded which). Here the CDR3 reads CSATSSNQPQHF. CDR3 DNA sequence: TGCAGTGCCACGAGTAGCAATCAGCCCCAGCATTTT.